This T cell receptor beta chain stems from a study of T cells in Graves' hyperthyroidism and ophthalmopathy (dated by TCRdb to between 2018 and 2020). Looking at the study overall: To identify distinguishing TCR V-J signatures, a discovery cohort of 100 or so patients was used, comprising 40 to 45 with Graves' ophthalmopathy and under 60 with stable Graves' hyperthyroidism. In more than 5 Graves' hyperthyroidism patients, the study also compared T-cell repertoires from thyroid tissue with T-cell repertoires from blood. The roughly 90 discovery patients were divided at random into training and test sets in a 7:3 ratio. The paper describes TCR Vbeta CDR3 sequencing of about 140 peripheral blood samples, made up of some 40 ophthalmopathy patients, around 78 hyperthyroidism patients and approximately 17 progressor patients. After blood sampling, hyperthyroidism patients were treated with methimazole at a starting dose of 30 mg daily, and ophthalmopathy patients were treated with high-dose intravenous methylprednisolone. Whether ophthalmopathy could be predicted prospectively was tested in an independent validation cohort made up of 18 hyperthyroidism patients plus 17 patients who later progressed to ophthalmopathy.

Including the terminal cysteine and phenylalanine, the CDR3 comprises 15 residues. Of all the DNA, just the CDR3 is kept, 45 bases in frame from base 1. V is shortened by 2 bases, J by 2 bases, and the region joining them spans 9 bases. CDR1 MGHDK and CDR2 SYGVNS are derived from the germline V gene. The TCR beta CDR3 regions were amplified from the RNA transcripts. The first round of RT-PCR for the TCR CDR3 was performed with the HTBI primer set and the Qiagen OneStep RT-PCR kit. The libraries were constructed in a second round of multiplex PCR and then size-selected and purified. Sequencing of the libraries was done on an Illumina HiSeq2000 using paired-end 100 bp reads. Concerning the study's data processing: Raw data were processed with SOAPnuke, discarding reads with adapters, uncalled bases, mean Phred below 15, or no exact constant-primer or identifier match. High-quality paired reads were merged using COPE v1.2.5, and each unique nucleotide sequence was defined as a clonotype. MiTCR v1.1 was used to align clonotypes to the IMGT TRBV, TRBD and TRBJ reference segments. The analysis was restricted to V-J combinations with a frequency above 0.0001, which together covered roughly 99% of the repertoires. The TCS score was defined as the ratio of F50 (clonal expansion) to E x V (chaos), calculated using BLOSUM62-based TCRdist between CDR3 peptides within each V-J. Welch's t-statistics and random forest reduced fewer than 550 V-J features to some 14, which were used in a naive Bayes classifier (R e1071). The Morisita-Horn index was used to measure how similar the thyroid and blood repertoires were. TCRdb took the public reads, trimmed them with fastp at Q25, ran MiXCR for clone calling and kept in-frame beta chains. All rows with the same CDR3 protein become a single entry with the most common DNA and genes. V and J calls and clone size were set by TCRdb, not the authors. This sample is represented by more than 40,000 distinct CDR3 sequences; 45% to 50% of them were singletons. The top ten clonotypes cover roughly 32% of the sample.

This clonotype was seen at least ten times. The antigen it binds to is not known. No clone much larger than this one lies a single base away; base qualities are absent. Stable Graves' hyperthyroidism was defined as the absence of progression to ophthalmopathy over 18 months of follow-up. Hyperthyroidism patients were newly diagnosed, had a disease duration of under 2 months, and were aged 18 to 65 years. Patients with uncontrolled infections, other autoimmune diseases, pregnancy or lactation were excluded. Clinical symptoms, serum thyroxine and TRAb, thyroid ultrasound, and orbital computed tomography formed the basis for the diagnoses. Trizol reagent was used to extract total RNA, and RNA quality was then checked on an Agilent 2100 Bioanalyzer. Study-wide conclusions, independent of this receptor: In validation, the model predicted progression to ophthalmopathy a median of about 6 months before onset, with approximately 68% sensitivity and 72.22% specificity. Sample size was not statistically predetermined, and investigators were not blinded to group allocation. In cross-validation, a model built on a 13 V-J signature told ophthalmopathy apart from stable hyperthyroidism with less than 90% sensitivity and approximately 84% specificity, and in testing the same model reached 80%/75%. Most expanded thyroid clonotypes (frequency above 0.001) were also detected in blood, suggesting blood repertoires may reflect thyroid immune responses.

Recombination linked TRBV25-1 to TRBJ1-4, with no confidently assigned D gene. What was sequenced was peripheral blood or thyroid tissue (not recorded which). The sequence derives from a woman between 50 and 59 years old with Graves' hyperthyroidism. CDR3 reads: CASSENIVTNEKLFF. The DNA reads as follows: TGTGCCAGCAGTGAAAATATCGTCACTAATGAAAAACTGTTTTTT.